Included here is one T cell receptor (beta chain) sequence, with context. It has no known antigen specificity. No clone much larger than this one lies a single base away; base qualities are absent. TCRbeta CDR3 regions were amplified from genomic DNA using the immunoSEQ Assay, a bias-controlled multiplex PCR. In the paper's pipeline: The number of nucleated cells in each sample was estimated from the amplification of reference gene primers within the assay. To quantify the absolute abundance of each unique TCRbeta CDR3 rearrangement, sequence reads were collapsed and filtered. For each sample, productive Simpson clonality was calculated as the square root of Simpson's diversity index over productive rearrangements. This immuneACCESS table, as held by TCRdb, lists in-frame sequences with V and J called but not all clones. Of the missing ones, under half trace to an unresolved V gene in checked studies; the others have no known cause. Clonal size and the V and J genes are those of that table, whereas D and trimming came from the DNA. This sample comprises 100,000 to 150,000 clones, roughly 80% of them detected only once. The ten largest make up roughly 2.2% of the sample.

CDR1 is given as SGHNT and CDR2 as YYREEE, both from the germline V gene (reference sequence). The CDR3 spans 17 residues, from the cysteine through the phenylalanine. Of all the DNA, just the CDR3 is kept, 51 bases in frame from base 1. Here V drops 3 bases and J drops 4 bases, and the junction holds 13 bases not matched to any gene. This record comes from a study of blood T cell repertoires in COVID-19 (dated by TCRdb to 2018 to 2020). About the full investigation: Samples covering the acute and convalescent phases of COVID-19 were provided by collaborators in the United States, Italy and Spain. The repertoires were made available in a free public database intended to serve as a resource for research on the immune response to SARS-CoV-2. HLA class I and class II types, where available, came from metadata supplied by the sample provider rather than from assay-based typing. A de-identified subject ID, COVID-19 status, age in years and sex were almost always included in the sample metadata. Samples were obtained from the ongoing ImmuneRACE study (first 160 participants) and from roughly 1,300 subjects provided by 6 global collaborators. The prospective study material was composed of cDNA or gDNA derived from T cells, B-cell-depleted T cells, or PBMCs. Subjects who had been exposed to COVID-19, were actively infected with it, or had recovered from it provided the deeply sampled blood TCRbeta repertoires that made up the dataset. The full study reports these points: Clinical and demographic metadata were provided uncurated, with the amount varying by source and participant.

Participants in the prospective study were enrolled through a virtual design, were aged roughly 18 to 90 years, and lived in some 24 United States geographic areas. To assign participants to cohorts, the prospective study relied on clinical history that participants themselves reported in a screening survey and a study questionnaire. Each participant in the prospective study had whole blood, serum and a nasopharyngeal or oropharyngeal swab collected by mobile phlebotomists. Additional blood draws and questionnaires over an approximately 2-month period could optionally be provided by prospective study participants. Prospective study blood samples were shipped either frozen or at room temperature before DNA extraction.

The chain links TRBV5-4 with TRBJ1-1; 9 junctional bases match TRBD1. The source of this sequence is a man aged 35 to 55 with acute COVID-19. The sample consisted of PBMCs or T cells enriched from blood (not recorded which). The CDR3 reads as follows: CASSWGDRVDWGTEAFF. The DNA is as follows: TGTGCCAGCAGCTGGGGGGACAGGGTGGATTGGGGCACTGAAGCTTTCTTT.